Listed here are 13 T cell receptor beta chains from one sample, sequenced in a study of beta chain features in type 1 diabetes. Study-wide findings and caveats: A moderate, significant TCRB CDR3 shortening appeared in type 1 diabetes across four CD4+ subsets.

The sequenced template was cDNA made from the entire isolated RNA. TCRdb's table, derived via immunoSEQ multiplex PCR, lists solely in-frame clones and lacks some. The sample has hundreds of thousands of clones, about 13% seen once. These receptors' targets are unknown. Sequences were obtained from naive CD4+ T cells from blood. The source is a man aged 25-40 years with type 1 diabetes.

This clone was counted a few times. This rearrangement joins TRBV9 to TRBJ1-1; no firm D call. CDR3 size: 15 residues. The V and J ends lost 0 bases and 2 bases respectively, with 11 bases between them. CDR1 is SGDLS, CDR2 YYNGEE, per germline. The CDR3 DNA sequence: TGTGCCAGCAGCGTAGCACTTTCGGGTAACACTGAAGCTTTCTTT. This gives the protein CASSVALSGNTEAFF.

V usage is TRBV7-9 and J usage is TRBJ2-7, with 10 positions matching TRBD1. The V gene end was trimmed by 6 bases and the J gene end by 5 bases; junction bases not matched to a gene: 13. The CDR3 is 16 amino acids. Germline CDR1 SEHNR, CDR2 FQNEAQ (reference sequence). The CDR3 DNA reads TGTGCCAGCAGTTCAAAGTGGGGACAGGGGTTCAACGAGCAGTACTTC. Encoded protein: CASSSKWGQGFNEQYF.

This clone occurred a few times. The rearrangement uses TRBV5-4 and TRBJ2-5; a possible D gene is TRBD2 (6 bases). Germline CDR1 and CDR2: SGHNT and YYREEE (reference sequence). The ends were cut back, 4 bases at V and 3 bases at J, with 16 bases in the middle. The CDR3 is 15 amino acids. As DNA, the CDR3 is TGTGCCAGCAGCGACCGACGGCGGGGCGAAGAGACCCAGTACTTC. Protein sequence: CASSDRRRGEETQYF.

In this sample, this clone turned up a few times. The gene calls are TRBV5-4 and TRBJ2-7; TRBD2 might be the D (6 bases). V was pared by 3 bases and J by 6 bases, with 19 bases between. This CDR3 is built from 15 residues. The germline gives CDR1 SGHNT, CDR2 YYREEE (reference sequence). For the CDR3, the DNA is TGTGCCAGCAGCTCTCGCAGGAGGGCCAGACGCGAGCAGTACTTC. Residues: CASSSRRRARREQYF.

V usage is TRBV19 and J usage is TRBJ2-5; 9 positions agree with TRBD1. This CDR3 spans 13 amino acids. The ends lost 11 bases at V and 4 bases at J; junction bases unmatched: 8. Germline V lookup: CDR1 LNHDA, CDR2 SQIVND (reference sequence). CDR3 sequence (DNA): TGTGCCTCAGGGACAGGGTTTCGAGAGACCCAGTACTTC. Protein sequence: CASGTGFRETQYF.

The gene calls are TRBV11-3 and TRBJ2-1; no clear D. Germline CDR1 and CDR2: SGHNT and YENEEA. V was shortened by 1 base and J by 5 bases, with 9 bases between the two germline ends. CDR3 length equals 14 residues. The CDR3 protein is CASSLGRSHNEQFF. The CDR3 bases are TGTGCCAGCAGCTTAGGTAGGAGCCACAATGAGCAGTTCTTC.

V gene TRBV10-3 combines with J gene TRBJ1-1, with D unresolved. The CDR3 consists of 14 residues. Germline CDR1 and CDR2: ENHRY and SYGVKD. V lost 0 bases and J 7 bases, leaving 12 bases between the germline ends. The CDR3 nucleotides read TGTGCCATCAGTGAGTCGGTCGAGGTCGGTGAAGCTTTCTTT. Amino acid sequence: CAISESVEVGEAFF.

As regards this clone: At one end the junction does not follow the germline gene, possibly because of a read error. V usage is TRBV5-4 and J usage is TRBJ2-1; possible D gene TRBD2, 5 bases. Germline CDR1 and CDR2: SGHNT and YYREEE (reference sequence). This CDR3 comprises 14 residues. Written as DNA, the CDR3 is TGCGCCAGCAGCCAAGATGGGAGTGCGTATGAGCAGTTCTTC. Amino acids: CASSQDGSAYEQFF.

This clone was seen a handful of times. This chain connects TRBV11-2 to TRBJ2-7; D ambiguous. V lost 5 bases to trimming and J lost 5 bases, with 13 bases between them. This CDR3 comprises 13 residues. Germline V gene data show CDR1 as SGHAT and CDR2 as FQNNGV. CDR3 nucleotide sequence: TGTGCCAGCAGCCCCCGGAGAGTCGACGAGCAGTACTTC. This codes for CASSPRRVDEQYF.

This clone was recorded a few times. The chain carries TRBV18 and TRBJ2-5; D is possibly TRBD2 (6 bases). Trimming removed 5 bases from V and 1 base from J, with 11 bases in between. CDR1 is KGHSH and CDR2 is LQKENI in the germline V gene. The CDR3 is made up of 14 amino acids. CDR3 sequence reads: CASSYPSVQETQYF. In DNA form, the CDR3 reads TGTGCCAGCTCATACCCTAGCGTCCAAGAGACCCAGTACTTC.

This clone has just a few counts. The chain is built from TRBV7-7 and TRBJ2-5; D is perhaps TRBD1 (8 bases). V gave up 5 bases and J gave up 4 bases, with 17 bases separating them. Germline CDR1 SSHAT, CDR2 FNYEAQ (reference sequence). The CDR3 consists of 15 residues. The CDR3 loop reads CASSTTDREGETQYF. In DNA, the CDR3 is TGTGCCAGCAGCACTACGGACAGGGAGGGAGAGACCCAGTACTTC.

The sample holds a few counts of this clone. This CDR3 reads CASSRGIGDTQYF. CDR3 DNA sequence: TGTGCCAGCAGCCGGGGGATCGGAGATACGCAGTATTTT. This rearrangement joins TRBV9 to TRBJ2-3, with TRBD2 as a possible D gene (6 bases). Trimming stripped 4 bases from V and 5 bases from J, with 11 bases between. There are 13 residues in the CDR3. The germline CDR1 and CDR2 sequences are SGDLS and YYNGEE.

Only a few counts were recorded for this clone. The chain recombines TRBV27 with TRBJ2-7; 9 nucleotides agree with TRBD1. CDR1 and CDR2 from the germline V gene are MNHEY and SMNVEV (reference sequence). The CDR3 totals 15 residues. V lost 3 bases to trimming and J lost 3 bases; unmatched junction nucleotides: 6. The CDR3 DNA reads TGTGCCAGCAGTTTCTTAGGGACAGGGAACTACGAGCAGTACTTC. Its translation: CASSFLGTGNYEQYF.